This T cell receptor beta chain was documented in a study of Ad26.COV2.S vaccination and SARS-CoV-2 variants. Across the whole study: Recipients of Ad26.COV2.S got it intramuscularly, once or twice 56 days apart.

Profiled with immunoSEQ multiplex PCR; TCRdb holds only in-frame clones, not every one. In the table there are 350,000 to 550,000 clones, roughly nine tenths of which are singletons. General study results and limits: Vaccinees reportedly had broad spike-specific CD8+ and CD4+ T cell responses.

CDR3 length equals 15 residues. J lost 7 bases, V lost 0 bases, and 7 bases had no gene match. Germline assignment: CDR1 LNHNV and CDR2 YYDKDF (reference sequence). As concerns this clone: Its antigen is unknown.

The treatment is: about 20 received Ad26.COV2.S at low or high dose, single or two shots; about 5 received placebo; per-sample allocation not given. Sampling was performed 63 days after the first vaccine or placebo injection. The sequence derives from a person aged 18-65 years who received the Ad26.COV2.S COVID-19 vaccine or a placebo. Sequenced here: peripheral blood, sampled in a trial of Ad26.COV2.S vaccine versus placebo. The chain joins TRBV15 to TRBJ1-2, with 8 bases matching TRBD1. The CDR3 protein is CATSRDWAGGGGYTF. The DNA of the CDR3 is TGTGCCACCAGCAGAGATTGGGCAGGGGGCGGTGGCTACACCTTC.